These T cell receptor beta chains were read from a single sample in a study of T cells and copy number aberrations in small-cell lung cancer. Libraries were prepared by immunoSEQ multiplex PCR; TCRdb keeps only in-frame clonotypes and omits some of them. The sample records more than 9,500 clones, about 75% being singletons. Material: normal tissue next to the tumor. The source is a man aged 55 to 70 with small cell lung cancer. Both conserved end residues are part of each CDR3. A D gene is named only where the DNA matches it firmly. A row's size may be missing; if present it is once, few, many or a size class.

size,D,V,J,DNA,CDR3
few,.,TRBV28,TRBJ1-4,TGTGCCAGCAGCCTCGATTATCGCGAAAAACTGTTTTTT,CASSLDYREKLFF
.,.,TRBV6-5,TRBJ2-2,TGTGCCAGCAGTTACTTCGAGGCGGACACCGGGGAGCTGTTTTTT,CASSYFEADTGELFF
.,TRBD1,TRBV5-1,TRBJ1-2,TGCGCCAGCAGCTTGGTGACAGGGAACTATGGCTACACCTTC,CASSLVTGNYGYTF
once,.,TRBV18,TRBJ1-2,TGTGCCAGCTCACCACCCCCTGGACAGCTCATTTATGGCTACACCTTC,CASSPPPGQLIYGYTF
.,.,TRBV5-5,TRBJ2-3,TGTGCCAGCAGCAAAGGGACCGCCCGAGATACGCAGTATTTT,CASSKGTARDTQYF
.,.,TRBV9,TRBJ2-5,TGTGCCAGCAGCGTAGGAGGCTCATTCCAAGAGACCCAGTACTTC,CASSVGGSFQETQYF
.,.,TRBV18,TRBJ2-1,TGTGCCAGCTCACTGGGATATGACAGAGGACTCTGGATCTTC,CASSLGYDRGLWIF
.,.,TRBV10-3,TRBJ2-3,TGTGCCATCAGTGAGTCTCGGGGGTCGGGCACAGATACGCAGTATTTT,CAISESRGSGTDTQYF
.,.,TRBV29-1,TRBJ2-7,TGCAGCGTGGCTGGAGATGGCAGTTCCTACGAGCAGTACTTC,CSVAGDGSSYEQYF
.,.,TRBV19,TRBJ2-7,TGTGCCAGTAGTACACGGGCTTGGCGCTCCTACGAGCAGTACTTC,CASSTRAWRSYEQYF
.,.,TRBV2,TRBJ2-7,TGTGCCAGCAGAAGCAGGGGTCGCGAGCAGTACTTC,CASRSRGREQYF
.,.,TRBV6-1,TRBJ1-3,TGTGCCAGCAAGCAGGGATCTGGAAACACCATATATTTT,CASKQGSGNTIYF
.,.,TRBV5-6,TRBJ2-5,TGTGCCAGCAGCTTGGGGACAGCCGAGACCCAGTACTTC,CASSLGTAETQYF
.,TRBD1,TRBV7-9,TRBJ1-1,TGTGCCAGCAGCTTAGTTGGCAGGGGGCTGAGCGCTTTCTTT,CASSLVGRGLSAFF
.,.,TRBV20-1,TRBJ2-7,TGCAGTGCTAGAGATTTGTACGAGCAGTACTTC,CSARDLYEQYF
.,TRBD1,TRBV27,TRBJ1-1,TGTGCCAGCAGTTTACGAGGGGGCGATTATTTCAACACTGAAGCTTTCTTT,CASSLRGGDYFNTEAFF
.,.,TRBV29-1,TRBJ2-3,TGCAGCGTTGAAGAGTCAGGGCCCGGGGATACGCAGTATTTT,CSVEESGPGDTQYF
few,.,TRBV19,TRBJ1-4,TGTGCCAGTAGTATTGGTCGGCTACATACTAATGAAAAACTGTTTTTT,CASSIGRLHTNEKLFF
.,TRBD2,TRBV6-1,TRBJ2-1,TGTGCCAGCAGTGAACGTCCTAGCGGGAGTGGTAATGAGCAGTTCTTC,CASSERPSGSGNEQFF
.,.,TRBV20-1,TRBJ2-7,TGCAGTGCTAGGGATTGGGGCGAGCAGTACTTC,CSARDWGEQYF
.,.,TRBV19,TRBJ2-7,TGTGCCAGTAGTTCGGAGGTGCCCTACGAGCAGTACTTC,CASSSEVPYEQYF
few,TRBD1,TRBV23-1,TRBJ1-1,TGCGCCAGGGGGAGGGGACAGCTGTCAAACACTGAAGCTTTCTTT,CARGRGQLSNTEAFF
.,.,TRBV10-3,TRBJ2-1,TGTGCCTCCCTCCCCGCGGCTAGCGCCTCAGTCCGATCCTACAATGAGCAGTTCTTC,CASLPAASASVRSYNEQFF
.,.,TRBV4-2,TRBJ1-2,TGTGCCAGCAGCCAAGGCCATGAGGGCGGCTACACCTTC,CASSQGHEGGYTF